This TCR beta chain comes out of a study of regulatory T cells in long-lasting Graves disease. Overall study: Newly diagnosed Graves' patients had taken antithyroid drugs under 3 months.

The TCR beta library used iRepertoire HTBI primers with Arm-PCR amplification of CDR3. TCRdb itself ran the multiplex PCR reads through MiXCR, one entry per CDR3 protein. The repertoire has 620,000 or so distinct CDR3 sequences, under 20% of them found once; the top ten carry 18%. As for this clonotype: Its specificity is not known.

The study's findings and limits: Limited samples may have lowered accuracy.

Time point described: newly diagnosed GD, antithyroid drugs for less than 3 months. TCR sequences were obtained from RNA taken from PBMCs. These data were also filed under a second study, of T cells in Graves' hyperthyroidism and ophthalmopathy. As that study records: In making diagnoses, clinical symptoms, serum thyroxine and TRAb, thyroid ultrasound and orbital computed tomography were all used.

The sample here was peripheral blood mononuclear cells (PBMCs), taken at new diagnosis, from a patient treated with antithyroid drugs. The sequence was obtained from a woman aged 25 to 45 with Graves disease.

Written as DNA, the CDR3 is TGTGCCAGTAGTATAACCGGGACAGGGGGATACGAGCAGTACTTC. It translates to CASSITGTGGYEQYF. V gene TRBV19 combines with J gene TRBJ2-7; 11 nucleotides line up with TRBD1. CDR1 and CDR2 (germline): LNHDA, SQIVND (reference sequence). J gave up 4 bases and V 2 bases, and 4 bases lay outside the gene matches. The CDR3 consists of 15 residues.